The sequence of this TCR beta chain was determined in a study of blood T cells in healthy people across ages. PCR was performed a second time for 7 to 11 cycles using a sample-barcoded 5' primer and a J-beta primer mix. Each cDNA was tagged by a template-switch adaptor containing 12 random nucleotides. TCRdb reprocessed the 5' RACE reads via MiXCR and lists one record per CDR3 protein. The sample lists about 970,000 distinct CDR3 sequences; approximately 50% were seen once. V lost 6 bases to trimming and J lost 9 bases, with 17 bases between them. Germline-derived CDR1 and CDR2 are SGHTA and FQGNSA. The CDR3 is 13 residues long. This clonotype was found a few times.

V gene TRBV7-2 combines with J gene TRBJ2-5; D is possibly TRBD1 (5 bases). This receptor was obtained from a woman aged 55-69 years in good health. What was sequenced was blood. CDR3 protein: CASSLHQGWAQYF. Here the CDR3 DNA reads TGTGCCAGCAGTTTGCACCAGGGCTGGGCCCAGTACTTC.